The 15 T cell receptor beta chains in this list originate from one sample, sequenced in a study of identical twins (dated by TCRdb to the mid-2010s). Libraries were prepared through 5' RACE. Reads for this sample came from an Illumina HiSeq 2000. In TCRdb, the public reads were trimmed at Q25 with fastp and aligned with MiXCR, with productive beta chains retained. Under each unique CDR3 protein, matching rows form one entry showing the most common genes and DNA. In this sample the table shows around 280,000 distinct CDR3 sequences, under 9% of which occur a single time. Approximately 2.1% of the sample goes to the ten largest clones. These data were likewise used in another study, on yellow fever vaccine responses in identical twins.

Sequencing used memory (CD45RO+) T cells sorted from blood. The sample's cell subset or site, from its label and the paper: CD45RO+ enriched T cells. The origin of the receptors is a woman in her late teens or twenties in good health.

This clonotype was detected a few times. The V gene is TRBV11-2, the J gene TRBJ2-2, with TRBD2 as a possible D gene (6 bases). Germline V gives CDR1 SGHAT, CDR2 FQNNGV. The CDR3 loop spans 17 amino acids. Trimming removed 5 bases at V and 0 bases at J, with 16 bases between. The CDR3 sequence is CASSLRGWGANTGELFF. The CDR3 region has the DNA TGTGCCAGCAGCCTCCGAGGGTGGGGGGCGAACACCGGGGAGCTGTTTTTT.

In its sample, this clonotype was seen a few times. V is TRBV11-2 and J is TRBJ2-5, with 7 positions matching TRBD2. Germline V lookup: CDR1 SGHAT, CDR2 FQNNGV. The trim removed 6 bases at V and 5 bases at J, leaving 18 bases unmatched. The CDR3 totals 17 residues. The CDR3 bases are TGTGCCAGCAGAGCCACCGTTGGGTCGGGGGGTTGGGAGACCCAGTACTTC. Residues: CASRATVGSGGWETQYF.

Only a few counts were recorded for this clonotype. The chain links TRBV6-1 to TRBJ2-1; D gene uncertain. This CDR3 contains 16 residues. Trimming cost V 0 bases and J 0 bases, with 9 bases left between them. The germline CDR1 and CDR2 sequences are MNHNS and SASEGT. The CDR3 DNA reads TGTGCCAGCAGTGAAGCGCTAGTGGGCTCCTACAATGAGCAGTTCTTC. It encodes CASSEALVGSYNEQFF.

This clonotype was seen repeatedly, ten times or more. The chain is built from TRBV4-2 and TRBJ2-1; tentatively, D is TRBD2 (6 bases). In germline, CDR1 is LGHNA, CDR2 YNFKEQ. V was clipped by 0 bases and J by 3 bases, with 15 bases between them. This CDR3 has 17 residues. The CDR3 region has the DNA TGTGCCAGCAGCCAAGATCCTCGCGGGGTGAACTACAATGAGCAGTTCTTC. It encodes CASSQDPRGVNYNEQFF.

The V and J genes are TRBV20-1 and TRBJ2-1; 8 nucleotides agree with TRBD1. V was clipped by 6 bases and J by 8 bases; unmatched bases: 12. Germline V gene data show CDR1 as DFQATT and CDR2 as SNEGSKA (reference sequence). This CDR3 contains 14 residues. CDR3 sequence (DNA): TGCAGTGCCCGCCCGGGACAGGCGTTGGATGAGCAGTTCTTC. This codes for CSARPGQALDEQFF.

The chain joins TRBV12-3 or TRBV12-4 to TRBJ2-1, with D possibly TRBD1 on 5 matching bases. The CDR3 has 12 residues. With 2 bases removed from V and 8 bases from J, the gap between germline ends came to 7 bases. The CDR3 sequence is CASSLQGYEQFF. DNA of the CDR3: TGTGCCAGCAGTTTACAGGGATATGAGCAGTTCTTC.

The chain links TRBV11-2 to TRBJ2-3, with 7 bases fitting TRBD1. Germline V gene sequence: CDR1 SGHAT, CDR2 FQNNGV. This CDR3 region has 15 residues. Germline trimming cut 4 bases from V and 7 bases from J; bases unmatched to any gene: 11. The CDR3 nucleotides read TGTGCCAGCAGCTCCGACAGGGTCCCACGCAATACGCAGTATTTT. Translation gives CASSSDRVPRNTQYF.

The V call is TRBV20-1, the J call TRBJ2-1; 9 bases line up with TRBD2. The V gene end was trimmed by 1 base and the J gene end by 1 base; junction bases not matched to a gene: 5. CDR3 length equals 16 residues. Looked up from germline, CDR1 is DFQATT and CDR2 is SNEGSKA (reference sequence). DNA of the CDR3: TGCAGTGCTAGAGCCCCGACTAGCGGTTCCTACAATGAGCAGTTCTTC. This encodes CSARAPTSGSYNEQFF.

This clonotype has a count of ten or more. The rearrangement joins TRBV12-3 or TRBV12-4 to TRBJ1-3; D is unresolved. The CDR3 spans 11 residues. The germline V and J ends were trimmed by 3 bases and 8 bases, with 5 bases remaining between them. The DNA for the CDR3 is TGTGCCAGCAGTTTTGATGACACCATATATTTT. It is translated as CASSFDDTIYF.

The chain uses TRBV2 and TRBJ2-7, with TRBD1 matching over 8 bases. Germline V CDR1 and CDR2: SNHLY, FYNNEI. The CDR3 loop spans 14 amino acids. V lost 7 bases and J lost 4; bases outside the gene matches: 9. In DNA, the CDR3 is TGTGCCAGCACCAGCCAGGGGGCGGTTTACGAGCAGTACTTC. Amino acid sequence: CASTSQGAVYEQYF.

This clonotype was found many times. The rearrangement uses TRBV6-5 and TRBJ1-6; D gene unclear. Germline-derived CDR1 and CDR2 are MNHEY and SVGAGI. V lost 3 bases and J lost 5, with 11 bases in between. The CDR3 totals 15 residues. CDR3 in amino acids: CASSYGQIDNSPLHF. The CDR3 nucleotides are TGTGCCAGCAGTTATGGGCAGATAGATAATTCACCCCTCCACTTT.

This clonotype was detected ten times or more. The rearrangement joins TRBV5-1 to TRBJ2-7; D might be TRBD1 (5 bases). The CDR3 extends over 13 amino acids. Germline lookup yields CDR1 SGHRS and CDR2 YFSETQ. Trimming removed 3 bases at V and 0 bases at J, with 7 bases between. The CDR3 loop reads CASSSRASYEQYF. The CDR3 DNA is TGCGCCAGCAGCTCCAGGGCCTCCTACGAGCAGTACTTC. Full variable domain (rest looked up from reference TRBV5-1 and TRBJ2-7): KAGVTQTPRYLIKTRGQQVTLSCSPISGHRSVSWYQQTPGQGLQFLFEYFSETQRNKGNFPGRFSGRQFSNSRSEMNVSTLELGDSALYLCASSSRASYEQYFGPGTRLTVT.

This clonotype was observed at least ten times. The CDR3 DNA sequence: TGTGCCAGCAGTTTAGGTCCGAGTACCTACGAGCAGTACGTC. Protein sequence: CASSLGPSTYEQYV. The chain carries TRBV12-3 or TRBV12-4 and TRBJ2-7; D is unresolved. This CDR3 region has 14 residues. The V gene lost 1 base and the J gene lost 2 bases, with 9 bases spanning the gap.

The table lists this clonotype with many counts. V and J are TRBV15 and TRBJ2-3, with 11 bases aligning to TRBD2. Germline trimming cut 0 bases from V and 0 bases from J; bases unmatched to any gene: 8. Germline V lookup: CDR1 LNHNV, CDR2 YYDKDF (reference sequence). This CDR3 has 19 residues. The CDR3 bases are TGTGCCACCAGCAGAGATTGGGGGACTAGCGGATATAGCACAGATACGCAGTATTTT. Its translation: CATSRDWGTSGYSTDTQYF.

This clonotype was detected many times. This sequence joins TRBV21-1 and TRBJ2-7. TRBV21-1 counts as a pseudogene. The CDR3 loop spans 10 amino acids. CDR3 nucleotide sequence: TGTGCCAGCCACTCCCACGAGCAGTACTTC. Amino acid sequence: CASHSHEQYF.